This is a list of T cell receptor beta chains from one sample in a study of blood T cell repertoires in COVID-19. Assay: immunoSEQ multiplex PCR; the TCRdb copy retains only in-frame clones and omits some. The sample gives 17,000 or so clones, roughly nine tenths of which show up once; 15% to 20% is in the top ten. Sequences were obtained from peripheral blood. All receptors derive from a man over 45 with active COVID-19. Both conserved end residues are part of each CDR3. A D gene is named only where the DNA matches it firmly. The size entry is marked missing in some rows and otherwise reads once, few, many or a size class.

j_call | clone_size | v_call | d_call | cdr3_aa | cdr3_nt
TRBJ2-7 | - | TRBV30 | - | CAWGWAVPLEQYF | TGTGCCTGGGGGTGGGCAGTCCCGCTCGAGCAGTACTTC
TRBJ2-2 | - | TRBV7-3 | TRBD2 | CASSPGREGELFF | TGTGCCAGCAGCCCTGGACGGGAGGGCGAGCTGTTTTTT
TRBJ2-7 | - | TRBV5-4 | TRBD2 | CATGTSGMKYEQYF | TGTGCCACCGGGACTAGCGGGATGAAGTACGAGCAGTACTTC
TRBJ1-2 | - | TRBV19 | TRBD1 | CASRDREHGYGYTF | TGTGCCAGTAGGGACAGGGAGCACGGCTATGGCTACACCTTC
TRBJ2-1 | - | TRBV5-4 | TRBD2 | CASRTQTSGRASGQFF | TGTGCCAGCAGAACCCAGACTAGCGGGAGGGCCTCTGGGCAGTTCTTC
TRBJ2-2 | - | TRBV15 | - | CATSRDPDTGELFF | TGTGCCACCAGCAGAGATCCGGACACCGGGGAGCTGTTTTTT
TRBJ1-1 | - | TRBV15 | TRBD1 | CATSRTRQGGTEAFF | TGTGCCACCAGCAGAACCAGACAGGGGGGCACTGAAGCTTTCTTT
TRBJ2-6 | - | TRBV12-3/TRBV12-4 | - | CASSFNGANVLTF | TGTGCCAGCAGTTTCAATGGGGCCAACGTCCTGACTTTC
TRBJ1-6 | - | TRBV21-1 | - | CASSKDETGGYSPLHF | TGTGCCAGCAGCAAAGATGAGACAGGGGGATATTCACCCCTCCACTTT
TRBJ1-5 | - | TRBV7-2 | - | CASGQGVGEGQPQHF | TGTGCCAGCGGCCAAGGTGTAGGGGAAGGTCAGCCCCAGCATTTT
TRBJ1-4 | - | TRBV5-1 | - | CASRGTSKGGEKLFF | TGCGCCAGCAGAGGGACATCTAAAGGGGGTGAAAAACTGTTTTTT
TRBJ2-7 | - | TRBV12-3/TRBV12-4 | - | CASSPGGYEQYF | TGTGCCAGCAGTCCCGGAGGATACGAGCAGTACTTC
TRBJ2-7 | few | TRBV10-3 | - | CAISDLGGLQYF | TGTGCCATCAGTGATCTCGGCGGGCTGCAGTACTTC
TRBJ2-7 | - | TRBV11-2 | TRBD1 | CATTRSAGQVYEQYF | TGTGCCACTACCCGATCCGCGGGACAGGTCTACGAGCAGTACTTC
TRBJ1-6 | - | TRBV7-9 | - | CASSLTAPYNSPLHF | TGTGCCAGCAGCTTGACAGCGCCGTATAATTCACCCCTCCACTTT
TRBJ2-1 | - | TRBV10-3 | TRBD2 | CAISRTSGSYNEQFF | TGTGCCATCAGTAGGACTAGCGGGAGCTACAATGAGCAGTTCTTC
TRBJ2-7 | - | TRBV3-1/TRBV3-2 | TRBD1 | CASSPRDRATYEQYF | TGTGCCAGCAGCCCCCGGGACAGGGCAACCTACGAGCAGTACTTC
TRBJ2-3 | - | TRBV7-8 | - | CASSLTGSSPDTQYF | TGTGCCAGCAGCTTAACGGGGTCGTCACCGGATACGCAGTATTTT
TRBJ1-2 | - | TRBV4-3 | TRBD1 | CASSQGIDRVGYGYTF | TGCGCCAGCAGCCAAGGTATCGACAGGGTCGGCTATGGCTACACCTTC
TRBJ2-7 | - | TRBV7-2 | - | CASSLGGRLYEQYF | TGTGCCAGCAGCTTAGGGGGCCGGTTATACGAGCAGTACTTC
TRBJ1-5 | - | TRBV5-5 | TRBD1 | CASSLQGGVNQPQHF | TGTGCCAGCAGCTTGCAGGGGGGAGTGAATCAGCCCCAGCATTTT
TRBJ2-6 | once | TRBV3-1/TRBV3-2 | - | CASSQAPRGEGANVLTF | TGTGCCAGCAGCCAAGCCCCTAGAGGTGAGGGGGCCAACGTCCTGACTTTC
TRBJ2-1 | - | TRBV9 | - | CASTSGRLSGKYNEQFF | TGTGCCAGCACCAGCGGCAGGCTCAGCGGCAAATACAATGAGCAGTTCTTC
TRBJ1-1 | - | TRBV12-5 | TRBD1 | CASDAGTANTEAFF | TGTGCTAGTGATGCCGGGACAGCGAACACTGAAGCTTTCTTT
TRBJ2-1 | - | TRBV7-9 | TRBD1 | CASSQSDRGPGNEQFF | TGTGCCAGCAGCCAATCGGACAGGGGGCCCGGGAATGAGCAGTTCTTC
TRBJ2-7 | - | TRBV11-3 | TRBD1 | CASSLFRGYEQYF | TGTGCCAGCAGCTTATTCAGGGGGTACGAGCAGTACTTC
TRBJ2-5 | - | TRBV3-1/TRBV3-2 | TRBD2 | CASSSSGRGETQYF | TGTGCCAGCAGCAGTAGCGGGAGGGGAGAGACCCAGTACTTC
TRBJ1-2 | - | TRBV19 | - | CATRSVGDYGYTF | TGTGCCACCCGGAGTGTAGGGGACTATGGCTACACCTTC
TRBJ1-4 | - | TRBV2 | - | CASSDLGAEKLFF | TGTGCCAGCAGTGATCTGGGGGCTGAAAAACTGTTTTTT
TRBJ2-1 | - | TRBV11-2 | TRBD2 | CASSVAGSFSYNEQFF | TGTGCCAGCAGCGTAGCGGGAAGTTTCTCCTACAATGAGCAGTTCTTC
TRBJ2-1 | - | TRBV4-2 | TRBD2 | CASSQGGLADNNEQFF | TGTGCCAGCAGCCAAGGTGGACTAGCGGACAACAATGAGCAGTTCTTC
TRBJ1-2 | once | TRBV2 | - | CASLAGGNYGYTF | TGTGCCAGCCTGGCCGGAGGAAACTATGGCTACACCTTC
TRBJ2-1 | - | TRBV11-2 | - | CASSDETTRRANEQFF | TGTGCCAGCAGCGACGAGACAACGAGGAGGGCCAATGAGCAGTTCTTC
TRBJ2-3 | - | TRBV7-2 | TRBD2 | CASSLEASGSYTDTQYF | TGTGCCAGCAGCTTAGAGGCTAGCGGGTCCTACACAGATACGCAGTATTTT
TRBJ2-3 | - | TRBV6-4 | - | CASSDSSADTQYF | TGTGCCAGCAGTGACTCATCTGCAGATACGCAGTATTTT
TRBJ1-5 | - | TRBV28 | - | CAHGGGLQPQHF | TGTGCCCACGGGGGGGGCCTTCAGCCCCAGCATTTT
TRBJ2-1 | once | TRBV7-6 | TRBD2 | CASSLGSVLAGVGEQFF | TGTGCCAGCAGCTTAGGTTCAGTTCTAGCGGGAGTTGGTGAGCAGTTCTTC
TRBJ2-2 | - | TRBV5-1 | TRBD2 | CASSPRTSGRAVAGELFF | TGCGCCAGCAGCCCCCGGACTAGCGGGAGGGCCGTGGCCGGGGAGCTGTTTTTT
TRBJ1-2 | - | TRBV28 | - | CASTSGGVNGYTF | TGTGCCAGTACCTCTGGCGGGGTTAACGGCTACACCTTC
TRBJ2-1 | - | TRBV27 | TRBD2 | CASSSGTSGTNEQFF | TGTGCCAGCAGTTCCGGGACTAGCGGGACCAATGAGCAGTTCTTC
TRBJ2-3 | - | TRBV6-1 | TRBD1 | CASSEATGTGSTDTQYF | TGTGCCAGCAGTGAAGCCACCGGGACAGGGTCGACAGATACGCAGTATTTT
TRBJ1-3 | - | TRBV6-6 | - | CASSLAPGAGNTIYF | TGTGCCAGCAGCCTAGCACCGGGCGCAGGAAACACCATATATTTT
TRBJ2-5 | - | TRBV19 | - | CASSTQTSSAGETQYF | TGTGCCAGTAGTACTCAAACTAGCTCAGCTGGAGAGACCCAGTACTTC
TRBJ1-1 | once | TRBV15 | TRBD1 | CATSGETGIREAFF | TGTGCCACCAGCGGGGAGACAGGGATCAGGGAAGCTTTCTTT
TRBJ2-7 | - | TRBV6-2/TRBV6-3 | - | CASSSGIFYEQYF | TGTGCCAGCAGCTCCGGGATCTTCTACGAGCAGTACTTC
TRBJ2-1 | - | TRBV19 | TRBD2 | CASSINPPLAGGLMRSYNEQFF | TGTGCCAGTAGTATTAACCCTCCGCTAGCGGGAGGGCTAATGCGATCCTACAATGAGCAGTTCTTC
TRBJ1-3 | - | TRBV20-1 | - | CSASIESSGNTIYF | TGCAGTGCTAGTATCGAGTCATCTGGAAACACCATATATTTT
TRBJ1-2 | - | TRBV7-9 | - | CASSLESGVSGYTF | TGTGCCAGCAGCTTAGAGTCAGGGGTCTCCGGCTACACCTTC
TRBJ2-2 | - | TRBV5-4 | TRBD2 | CASSLGLAGNTGELFF | TGTGCCAGCAGCTTGGGACTAGCGGGAAACACCGGGGAGCTGTTTTTT
TRBJ1-1 | few | TRBV18 | - | CASSLQGRHTEAFF | TGTGCCAGCTCACTGCAGGGTAGACACACTGAAGCTTTCTTT
TRBJ1-2 | - | TRBV24-1 | - | CATSSETSNYGYTF | TGTGCCACCAGTTCAGAGACTTCTAACTATGGCTACACCTTC
TRBJ2-5 | once | TRBV3-1/TRBV3-2 | TRBD1 | CASSQTGGRETQYF | TGTGCCAGCAGCCAAACAGGGGGTCGGGAGACCCAGTACTTC
TRBJ2-1 | - | TRBV14 | TRBD2 | CASSQYHGLAGGFYNEQFF | TGTGCCAGCAGCCAATACCACGGACTAGCGGGAGGGTTCTACAATGAGCAGTTCTTC
TRBJ2-7 | - | TRBV5-5 | TRBD1 | CASSPLYSGTGEREQYF | TGTGCCAGCAGCCCGCTATACTCCGGGACAGGGGAGAGGGAGCAGTACTTC
TRBJ2-1 | - | TRBV14 | TRBD1 | CASSRNRGTNEQFF | TGTGCCAGCAGCCGGAACAGGGGAACCAATGAGCAGTTCTTC
TRBJ1-1 | - | TRBV3-1/TRBV3-2 | TRBD1 | CASSPPSRGRGLGTEAFF | TGTGCCAGCAGTCCCCCCTCAAGGGGTAGGGGGCTTGGCACTGAAGCTTTCTTT
TRBJ1-1 | few | TRBV7-9 | TRBD1 | CASIRGTGSNTEAFF | TGTGCCAGCATCCGAGGGACAGGGAGCAACACTGAAGCTTTCTTT
TRBJ2-7 | - | TRBV7-9 | - | CASSFRDNPYEQYF | TGTGCCAGCAGCTTCCGGGACAACCCCTACGAGCAGTACTTC
TRBJ2-7 | once | TRBV4-3 | TRBD2 | CASSQGLLGASGTYEQYF | TGCGCCAGCAGCCAAGGTCTTCTTGGGGCTAGCGGGACCTACGAGCAGTACTTC
TRBJ1-6 | - | TRBV27 | - | CASSLDSGTPSPLHF | TGTGCCAGCAGTCTAGATTCAGGGACACCGTCACCCCTCCACTTT